This T cell receptor beta chain is from a study of blood T cell repertoires in COVID-19. This CDR3 region has 15 residues. Germline V lookup: CDR1 SGHVS, CDR2 FNYEAQ. Germline trimming cut 5 bases from V and 3 bases from J; bases unmatched to any gene: 5. Profiled with immunoSEQ multiplex PCR; TCRdb holds only in-frame clones, not every one. The data contain some 250,000 clones, approximately 86% of them singletons. The chain carries TRBV7-6 and TRBJ2-5, with 11 bases aligning to TRBD2. The TCR was taken from a woman in her thirties or forties with acute COVID-19. The specimen sequenced was PBMCs or T cells enriched from blood (not recorded which). This chain's CDR3 is CASSPGTSGKETQYF. The CDR3 DNA follows: TGTGCCAGCAGCCCAGGGACTAGCGGAAAAGAGACCCAGTACTTC.